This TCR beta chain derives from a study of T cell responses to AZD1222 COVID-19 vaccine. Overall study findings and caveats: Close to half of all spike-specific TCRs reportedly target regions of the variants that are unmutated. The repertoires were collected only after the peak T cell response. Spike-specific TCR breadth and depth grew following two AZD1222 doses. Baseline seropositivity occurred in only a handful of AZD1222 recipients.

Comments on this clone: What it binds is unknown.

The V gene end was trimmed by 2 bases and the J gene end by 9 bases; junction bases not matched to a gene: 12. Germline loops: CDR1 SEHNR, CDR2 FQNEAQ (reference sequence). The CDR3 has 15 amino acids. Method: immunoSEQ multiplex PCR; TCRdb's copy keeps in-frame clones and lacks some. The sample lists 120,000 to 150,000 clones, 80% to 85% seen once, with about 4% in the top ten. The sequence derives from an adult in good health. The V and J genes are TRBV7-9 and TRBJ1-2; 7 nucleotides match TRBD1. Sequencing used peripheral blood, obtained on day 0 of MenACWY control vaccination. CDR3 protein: CASSLLTRQGRSYTF. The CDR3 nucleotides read TGTGCCAGCAGCTTACTGACAAGACAGGGCCGTAGCTACACCTTC.